The 26 T cell receptor beta chains below were found in one sample sequenced in a study of T cells after yellow fever vaccination. TCRdb called the 5' RACE reads again in MiXCR, with one record for every CDR3 protein. The sample contains fewer than 650,000 distinct CDR3 sequences, 21% of which appear only once. The material was PBMCs, obtained approximately 22 days after the first yellow fever vaccination. These receptors all come from a man aged 18-30 years who received the YFV17D yellow fever vaccine.

The DNA of the CDR3 is TGCGCCAGCAGTGACCGCCTGAACTATGGCTACACCTTC. This codes for CASSDRLNYGYTF. The V and J genes are TRBV10-1 and TRBJ1-2; D is ambiguous. V gave up 3 bases and J gave up 2 bases, with 7 bases separating them. This CDR3 region has 13 residues. The germline gives CDR1 WNHNN, CDR2 SYGVQD (reference sequence).

This chain uses TRBV11-1 with TRBJ2-1; TRBD2 aligns across 11 bases. Unmatched junction bases numbered 8, after V lost 6 bases and J lost 7 bases. In germline, CDR1 is SGHAT, CDR2 FQDESV (reference sequence). This CDR3 comprises 15 residues. DNA for the CDR3: TGTGCCAGCAGGGTAGCGGGGGGGCCTGAAAATGAGCAGTTCTTC. Translation: CASRVAGGPENEQFF. Variable domain in full (rest from reference TRBV11-1 and TRBJ2-1): EAEVAQSPRYKITEKSQAVAFWCDPISGHATLYWYRQILGQGPELLVQFQDESVVDDSQLPKDRFSAERLKGVDSTLKIQPAELGDSAMYLCASRVAGGPENEQFFGPGTRLTVL.

This clonotype turned up a few times. This chain joins TRBV7-9 and TRBJ2-3; maybe TRBD2 (6 bases). Trimming pared 5 bases from V and 5 bases from J, leaving 17 bases between. There are 15 residues in the CDR3. Germline CDR1 SEHNR, CDR2 FQNEAQ (reference sequence). The CDR3 coding sequence is TGTGCCAGCAGCCCACGCGGGGCCAAGAAAGATACGCAGTATTTT. This translates into CASSPRGAKKDTQYF.

There are a few counts of this clonotype. The V call is TRBV7-2, the J call TRBJ2-2; unclear D gene. V was pared by 5 bases and J by 6 bases, with 16 bases between. The CDR3 runs to 15 residues. The germline CDR1 and CDR2 sequences are SGHTA and FQGNSA. For the CDR3, the DNA is TGTGCCAGCAGCCCAGACCCGTGGGTCGCCGGGGAGCTGTTTTTT. This codes for CASSPDPWVAGELFF.

This clonotype was counted only a few times. The gene calls are TRBV4-1 and TRBJ2-7; D is uncertain. Trimming removed 2 bases from V and 1 base from J, with 12 bases in between. This CDR3 contains 15 residues. Germline V CDR1 and CDR2: MGHRA, YSYEKL. DNA of the CDR3: TGCGCCAGCAGCCAAAAGCAGGCATCGTCCTACGAGCAGTACTTC. This sequence encodes CASSQKQASSYEQYF.

In DNA form, the CDR3 reads TGTGCCAGCAGCCCGCCGGGACAGGGAGCCAAAAACATTCAGTACTTC. Protein: CASSPPGQGAKNIQYF. The rearrangement uses TRBV5-4 and TRBJ2-4, with 9 bases lining up with TRBD1. This CDR3 spans 16 amino acids. The ends lost 4 bases at V and 0 bases at J; junction bases unmatched: 5. Germline CDR1 reads SGHNT; CDR2 reads YYREEE (reference sequence). The complete variable domain, with remaining parts taken from reference TRBV5-4 and TRBJ2-4, reads ETGVTQSPTHLIKTRGQQVTLRCSSQSGHNTVSWYQQALGQGPQFIFQYYREEENGRGNFPPRFSGLQFPNYSSELNVNALELDDSALYLCASSPPGQGAKNIQYFGAGTRLSVL.

The V call is TRBV20-1, the J call TRBJ2-2; D may correspond to TRBD1 or TRBD2 (5 bases each). Germline values: CDR1 DFQATT, CDR2 SNEGSKA (reference sequence). Trimming pared 6 bases from V and 5 bases from J, leaving 16 bases between. This CDR3 is built from 14 residues. The CDR3 DNA follows: TGCAGTGCCCGAAGAGGGGCCAGGACCGGGGAGCTGTTTTTT. The encoded protein is CSARRGARTGELFF.

This chain uses TRBV25-1 with TRBJ1-1; D is perhaps TRBD1 (6 bases). V was shortened by 7 bases and J by 4 bases, with 13 bases between the two germline ends. Per the germline V gene, CDR1 is MGHDK and CDR2 is SYGVNS. The CDR3 runs 13 residues. The CDR3 DNA reads as TGTGCCAGCACCTACAGGGTGGGCACTGAAGCTTTCTTT. Translating gives CASTYRVGTEAFF.

The gene calls are TRBV4-2 and TRBJ2-3; D is unclear. The CDR3 contains 13 residues. Germline V gene sequence: CDR1 LGHNA, CDR2 YNFKEQ. V was clipped by 1 base and J by 4 bases, with 6 bases between them. The CDR3 sequence: CASSQVAADTQYF. The CDR3 DNA reads as TGTGCCAGCAGCCAAGTCGCGGCAGATACGCAGTATTTT.

The chain employs TRBV7-2 and TRBJ1-1; no clear D gene. This CDR3 spans 14 amino acids. CDR1 and CDR2 from the germline V gene are SGHTA and FQGNSA. V was shortened by 9 bases and J by 0 bases, with 14 bases between the two germline ends. The CDR3 here is CARSARLLNTEAFF. The CDR3 DNA reads TGTGCCAGAAGCGCCCGACTATTGAACACTGAAGCTTTCTTT.

The rearrangement uses TRBV12-3 or TRBV12-4 and TRBJ1-5; 7 positions agree with TRBD1. This CDR3 comprises 14 residues. V trimming: 2 bases; J trimming: 7 bases; junction bases outside the gene matches: 5. The CDR3 DNA reads TGTGCCAGCAGTTTACAGGGGGGGCGGCAGCCCCAGCATTTT. As protein: CASSLQGGRQPQHF.

This clonotype occurred a few times. This chain connects TRBV10-3 to TRBJ2-5, with 11 nucleotides matching TRBD1. V was clipped by 0 bases and J by 5 bases; unmatched bases: 8. CDR3 length: 17 residues. Germline CDR1 and CDR2: ENHRY and SYGVKD. Here the CDR3 DNA reads TGTGCCATCAGTGAGTCATATAGGACAGGGGGCTTGGAGACCCAGTACTTC. It yields the protein CAISESYRTGGLETQYF.

This clonotype was seen at least ten times. V is TRBV7-6 and J is TRBJ2-3; D possibly matches TRBD1 or TRBD2 (6 bases each). The germline V and J ends were trimmed by 1 base and 4 bases, with 12 bases remaining between them. The CDR3 length is 15 residues. Germline values: CDR1 SGHVS, CDR2 FNYEAQ. The CDR3 sequence is CASSLDRDFPDTQYF. CDR3 DNA: TGTGCCAGCAGCTTAGACAGGGACTTTCCAGATACGCAGTATTTT.

The rearrangement uses TRBV2 and TRBJ2-3; D not resolved. V lost 8 bases, J lost 2 bases, and 20 bases lay in between. This CDR3 spans 16 amino acids. Germline V lookup: CDR1 SNHLY, CDR2 FYNNEI. This CDR3 is CASRRGGSWDTDTQYF. CDR3 in DNA: TGTGCCAGCCGACGCGGCGGATCTTGGGACACAGATACGCAGTATTTT.

This clonotype was picked up a small number of times. The chain recombines TRBV20-1 with TRBJ1-1; no definite D call. Germline CDR1 DFQATT, CDR2 SNEGSKA (reference sequence). V lost 3 bases and J 3 bases, leaving 5 bases between the germline ends. This CDR3 region has 11 residues. As DNA, the CDR3 is TGCAGTGCTAGTCCGGACACTGAAGCTTTCTTT. It specifies CSASPDTEAFF.

The V gene is TRBV2, the J gene TRBJ1-1, with 8 nucleotides matching TRBD1. The germline V gene has CDR1 SNHLY and CDR2 FYNNEI. The junction had 10 bases not matched to a gene; V was cut back by 7 bases and J by 9 bases. The CDR3 totals 13 residues. The CDR3 DNA follows: TGTGCCAGCATATACGGACAGGGTCGGAAAGCTTTCTTT. Protein product: CASIYGQGRKAFF.

In its sample, this clonotype was seen a few times. This sequence joins TRBV12-3 or TRBV12-4 and TRBJ1-5, with D possibly matching TRBD1 (5 bases). Trimming removed 6 bases at V and 0 bases at J, with 12 bases between. The CDR3 contains 15 residues. CDR3 in DNA: TGTGCCAGCAGCCGGGGGGGAGTTAGCAATCAGCCCCAGCATTTT. Protein: CASSRGGVSNQPQHF.

This clonotype was recorded a few times. The V and J genes are TRBV15 and TRBJ1-4; 9 bases map to TRBD1. This CDR3 has 16 amino acids. J gave up 5 bases and V 0 bases, and 4 bases lay outside the gene matches. Germline CDR1 is LNHNV and CDR2 is YYDKDF (reference sequence). DNA of the CDR3: TGTGCCACCAGCAGAGATCTCGGGACAGGGAATGAAAAACTGTTTTTT. Protein: CATSRDLGTGNEKLFF.

This sequence joins TRBV4-2 and TRBJ2-1; D is unresolved. The CDR3 runs to 19 residues. Germline-derived CDR1 and CDR2 are LGHNA and YNFKEQ. V lost 3 bases, J lost 2 bases, and 23 bases lay in between. CDR3 nucleotide sequence: TGTGCCAGCAGCCAGGTTACCAATGAGGCCCTCCTTACCTACAATGAGCAGTTCTTC. It codes for CASSQVTNEALLTYNEQFF.

This chain joins TRBV2 and TRBJ2-7; no firm D call. The CDR3 has 15 residues. V lost 0 bases, J lost 2 bases, and 11 bases lay in between. Germline CDR1 reads SNHLY; CDR2 reads FYNNEI. The CDR3 DNA sequence: TGTGCCAGCAGTGAAGCGTTCCTGACGGCCTACGAGCAGTACTTC. This encodes CASSEAFLTAYEQYF.

The chain carries TRBV7-6 and TRBJ2-2; maybe TRBD2 (5 bases). Per the germline V gene, CDR1 is SGHVS and CDR2 is FNYEAQ. The length of the CDR3 is 14 residues. The ends were cut back, 6 bases at V and 4 bases at J, with 12 bases in the middle. CDR3 region: CASRVAGGTGELFF. The CDR3 DNA reads TGTGCCAGCAGGGTGGCAGGAGGCACCGGGGAGCTGTTTTTT. Looking up the rest from reference TRBV7-6 and TRBJ2-2 gives the full variable domain: GAGVSQSPRYKVTKRGQDVALRCDPISGHVSLYWYRQALGQGPEFLTYFNYEAQQDKSGLPNDRFSAERPEGSISTLTIQRTEQRDSAMYRCASRVAGGTGELFFGEGSRLTVL.

V usage is TRBV5-5 and J usage is TRBJ2-1; 8 bases fit TRBD2. The CDR3 runs 15 residues. Germline CDR1 is SGHKS and CDR2 is YYEKEE (reference sequence). The trim removed 0 bases at V and 8 bases at J, leaving 7 bases unmatched. CDR3 sequence reads: CASSLVRTSTHEQFF. CDR3 in DNA: TGTGCCAGCAGCTTGGTCCGGACTAGCACCCATGAGCAGTTCTTC.

The chain joins TRBV5-4 to TRBJ1-6, with 9 bases fitting TRBD1. CDR3 size: 16 residues. CDR1 and CDR2 from the germline V gene are SGHNT and YYREEE (reference sequence). V lost 0 bases, J lost 10 bases, and 8 bases stayed unmatched. The CDR3 sequence: CASSLGTGTGHSPLHF. CDR3 DNA sequence: TGTGCCAGCAGCTTGGGGACCGGGACAGGGCACTCACCCCTCCACTTT.

The chain recombines TRBV12-3 or TRBV12-4 with TRBJ2-5; D remains ambiguous. The germline V and J ends were trimmed by 4 bases and 5 bases, with 11 bases remaining between them. This CDR3 spans 13 amino acids. In DNA form, the CDR3 reads TGTGCCAGCAGTTCCCAGGACGGGGAGACCCAGTACTTC. This codes for CASSSQDGETQYF.

This clonotype was detected a few times. CDR3 nucleotides: TGTGCCAGCAGCTTAGGGAGGCTTGACTTGACCGGGGAGCTGTTTTTT. Amino acids: CASSLGRLDLTGELFF. V gene TRBV7-2 combines with J gene TRBJ2-2, with a weak D call TRBD2 (5 bases). The germline V gene encodes CDR1 SGHTA and CDR2 FQGNSA. Trimming removed 1 base from V and 5 bases from J, with 14 bases in between. This CDR3 is built from 16 residues.

The V call is TRBV20-1, the J call TRBJ1-5, with D perhaps TRBD1 (6 bases). CDR1 DFQATT and CDR2 SNEGSKA come from the germline V gene (reference sequence). The CDR3 covers 14 residues. V was shortened by 5 bases and J by 3 bases, with 14 bases between the two germline ends. The CDR3 protein is CSALDRNINQPQHF. CDR3 DNA: TGCAGTGCTCTGGACAGAAACATCAATCAGCCCCAGCATTTT.